This T cell receptor (beta chain) was captured in a study of shared clonotypes between healthy human individuals (dated by TCRdb to 2018 to 2020). Background for the entire study: Three men and a couple of women, aged 18 to 49 years, made up the cohort. For each donor, CD4 naive and CD4 memory were each run on three plates, CD8 naive on two plates, and CD8 memory on one plate. The study deeply sequenced blood TCR repertoires of several healthy adults to estimate repertoire size and the extent of clonotype sharing between individuals. To increase sequencing depth and limit assay-specific biases, different laboratories used diverse techniques to prepare libraries and sequence TCR repertoires. Leukapheresis yielded between about 0.9 and 8.9 billion PBMCs per donor. Overall study results and their limits: Rarefaction of sorted-subset datasets indicated incomplete sequencing despite the large sequencing depth. Pairwise subsampling indicated that sequencing depth was expected to affect the degree of clonotype sharing among donors. Higher generation probabilities were observed for clonotypes shared by all four sorted-subset donors than for non-shared clonotypes. Because the study included a small number of donors, the genetic and exposure-history diversity represented was limited. When a handful of donors were compared, the shared fraction of clonotypes was 5% to 6.5% for naive CD4, approximately 3.5% for naive CD8, about 2.5% for memory CD4, and 0.4% for memory CD8. Sampling was limited to blood, and TCR repertoires in tissue likely differ from TCR repertoires in blood. Naive subsets generally had larger estimated clonotype richness than memory subsets did.

Counted from cysteine to phenylalanine, this CDR3 has 13 amino acids. Here the CDR3 DNA is all that survives: 39 bases in frame from base 1. V drops 2 bases and J drops 8 bases, leaving 10 bases in between. CDR1 and CDR2 were assigned from the germline V gene as MDHEN and SYDVKM. Using the deep immunoSEQ assay, multiplex PCR amplified TCR CDR3 regions from genomic DNA. Extracted genomic DNA from each cell subset was spread evenly across all wells of several immunoSEQ 96-well plates, with each plate serving as a replicate. For sorted subsets, approximately 200 ng of genomic DNA, equivalent to roughly 30,000 T cell genomes, went into each replicate PCR. The purified libraries were quantified using a Qubit 3.0 fluorometer, sized with a Bioanalyzer 2100, and then quantified again using the KAPA Library Quantification kit. Every immunoSEQ 96-well plate was sequenced on a dedicated single-read 150-cycle Illumina NextSeq 550 flow cell. In the paper's pipeline: Because the immunoSEQ output held only junctional sequences and lacked quality scores, the filtering could not match the filtering applied to full-length reads. Sequences were annotated with PyIR, a Python wrapper for IgBLAST v1.9, and V/J genes and CDR3 were assigned using IMGT germline references. Reads were removed for weak V/J assignments (E-value above 1e-6), missing CDR3, stop codons, out-of-frame junctions, or ambiguous translated residues. V3J clonotypes were defined by identical inferred V gene, J gene, and CDR3 amino acid sequence. Percentage overlap between repertoires was computed as shared unique clonotypes divided by the size of the smaller repertoire. Three approaches were used to assess repertoire richness: RTK rarefaction, the Chao1 estimator, and Recon v2.1 estimates of unobserved clonotypes. OLGA was used to compute generation probabilities for all TCRbeta clonotypes that the gDNA method yielded from a few donors. Drawn from immuneACCESS, this table holds only the in-frame rearrangements with V and J called that TCRdb kept. Clones are partly lost; checked studies trace under half to an unresolved V gene and leave the rest unexplained. D and trimming were read from the DNA, whereas the V and J calls and clone size are those reported in that table. A total of more than 150,000 clones appear in this sample, over 50% of them only once. The ten largest clones take up 8% to 13% of the sample.

In the case of this clone: It has no known antigen specificity. No base quality information exists; no much larger clone differs at one position.

The donors were healthy, HIV-negative adults who had no recently reported acute infections or vaccinations. Every donor was a Caucasian adult residing in Nashville, Tennessee, USA. CD4+ T cells were enriched by magnetic negative selection; naive cells were then positively selected on CD45RA, and the negative fraction formed the memory subset. Blood was collected by leukapheresis, and PBMCs were isolated by Ficoll-Histopaque density gradient centrifugation and then cryopreserved in liquid nitrogen vapor phase. Analytical flow cytometry was used to check the purity and quantity of each magnetically sorted T cell population. Each sorted fraction had its genomic DNA isolated and then quantified by UV absorbance on a Nanodrop 2000c.

The source material was memory CD4+ T cells sorted from blood. This specimen's cell subset or site label, per the study, means: CD45RA-negative fraction. The sequence joins TRBV28 to TRBJ2-1; the D gene remains uncertain. The sequence came from a man aged 25-45 years in good health. The CDR3 region reads CASSLPSKHEQFF. The nucleotides read TGTGCCAGCAGTTTACCAAGTAAGCATGAGCAGTTCTTC.